Shown below are 32 T cell receptor beta chains from a single sample sequenced in a study of regulatory T cells in long-lasting Graves disease (dated by TCRdb to 2020 to 2023). The time point label on this specimen signifies: persistent/refractory GD, antithyroid drugs over 5 years with positive TRAb. For both TCR sequencing and RNA sequencing, RNA was extracted from PBMCs using TRIzol. Library creation used multiplex PCR. For sequencing, an Illumina HiSeq 4000 was employed. CDR3 regions were amplified by Arm-PCR with iRepertoire HTBI primers to construct TCR beta libraries. The public reads were quality trimmed at Q25 with fastp and then assembled into clones with MiXCR by TCRdb, keeping productive beta chains. A single entry per CDR3 protein holds the most common genes and DNA from its merged rows. The sample table records 400,000 or so distinct CDR3 sequences; less than 25% of these occur just once. About 27% of the sample is taken by the ten largest.

The sequencing used peripheral blood mononuclear cells (PBMCs), collected when the disease was refractory, from a patient treated with antithyroid drugs. These receptors were obtained from a female donor with Graves disease.

This clonotype came up a few times. The chain employs TRBV12-3 or TRBV12-4 and TRBJ1-5, with 9 bases matching TRBD1. After removal of 10 bases from V and 4 bases from J, the junction contained 8 bases not matched to a gene. The CDR3 has 14 amino acids. DNA of the CDR3: TGTGCCACTCGAACCGGGACAGGGAATCAGCCCCAGCATTTT. Its protein is CATRTGTGNQPQHF.

There are a few counts of this clonotype. The chain carries TRBV7-2 and TRBJ1-1, with D possibly TRBD1 on 6 matching bases. CDR1 and CDR2 from the germline V gene are SGHTA and FQGNSA. Trimming shortened V by 4 bases and J by 10 bases, and 16 bases separated the two germline ends. The CDR3 loop spans 13 amino acids. DNA for the CDR3: TGTGCCAGCAGCTCTCAGGGGTTGTCCAGAGCTTTCTTT. Its protein product is CASSSQGLSRAFF.

This clonotype was seen ten or more times. The chain joins TRBV30 to TRBJ1-6; no clear D. The CDR3 totals 12 residues. V lost 2 bases and J 8 bases, leaving 7 bases between the germline ends. Germline V gene sequence: CDR1 GTSNPN, CDR2 SVGIG (reference sequence). CDR3 in DNA: TGTGCCTGGAGTCCAGAGGATTCACCCCTCCACTTT. Protein sequence: CAWSPEDSPLHF.

This clonotype has just a few counts. The chain recombines TRBV29-1 with TRBJ2-7; 9 nucleotides align to TRBD2. This CDR3 comprises 14 residues. The J segment lost 5 bases and the V segment lost 6 bases, leaving 11 bases of the junction unmatched. Germline assignment: CDR1 SQVTM and CDR2 ANQGSEA. CDR3 in amino acids: CSVAGTSSFHEQYF. In DNA, the CDR3 is TGCAGCGTCGCCGGGACTAGCTCGTTTCACGAGCAGTACTTC.

CDR3 protein: CASRLVGGRQPQHF. The CDR3 DNA is TGTGCCAGCAGACTAGTGGGGGGCCGCCAGCCCCAGCATTTT. The V call is TRBV27, the J call TRBJ1-5; TRBD1 might be the D (6 bases). CDR3 length: 14 residues. V lost 6 bases to trimming and J lost 7 bases, with 16 bases between them. Looked up from germline, CDR1 is MNHEY and CDR2 is SMNVEV (reference sequence).

Only a few counts were recorded for this clonotype. The chain couples TRBV12-3 or TRBV12-4 to TRBJ1-1, with TRBD1 identical over 7 bases. With V trimmed by 5 bases and J by 2 bases, 8 bases remained unmatched. CDR3 length equals 15 residues. The CDR3 here is CASSTWDSRNTEAFF. Written as DNA, the CDR3 is TGTGCCAGCAGTACTTGGGACAGTCGTAACACTGAAGCTTTCTTT.

V is TRBV4-1 and J is TRBJ1-1; D gene ambiguous. V was pared by 4 bases and J by 6 bases, with 15 bases between. Germline V gene data show CDR1 as MGHRA and CDR2 as YSYEKL. CDR3 size: 14 residues. The CDR3 spells CASSPILRQAEAFF. CDR3 coding DNA: TGCGCCAGCAGCCCCATTCTCCGGCAGGCTGAAGCTTTCTTT.

This clonotype turned up a few times. This chain links TRBV6-2 or TRBV6-3 with TRBJ2-5, with 7 bases identical to TRBD1. In germline, CDR1 is MNHEY, CDR2 SVGEGT. The CDR3 covers 12 residues. V was pared by 5 bases and J by 9 bases, with 6 bases of the junction left unmatched. CDR3 sequence: CASSKTGSAQYF. The CDR3 DNA reads TGTGCCAGCAGTAAGACAGGGTCTGCCCAGTACTTC.

This clonotype was detected many times. The chain recombines TRBV19 with TRBJ1-5; D is possibly TRBD1 (6 bases). The CDR3 has 16 amino acids. CDR1 LNHDA and CDR2 SQIVND come from the germline V gene (reference sequence). V lost 3 bases and J lost 0, with 12 bases in between. The CDR3 DNA reads TGTGCCAGTAGTATCCCACGGACAGTTAGCAATCAGCCCCAGCATTTT. Its translation: CASSIPRTVSNQPQHF.

Only a few counts were recorded for this clonotype. This chain links TRBV5-4 with TRBJ2-5, with D maybe TRBD2 (5 bases). The CDR3 consists of 15 residues. Looked up from germline, CDR1 is SGHNT and CDR2 is YYREEE (reference sequence). V lost 4 bases, J lost 0 bases, and 13 bases lay in between. The CDR3 region is CASSILSGNQETQYF. The DNA for the CDR3 is TGTGCCAGCAGCATTCTGAGCGGAAACCAAGAGACCCAGTACTTC. The whole variable domain, remainder taken from reference TRBV5-4 and TRBJ2-5, is ETGVTQSPTHLIKTRGQQVTLRCSSQSGHNTVSWYQQALGQGPQFIFQYYREEENGRGNFPPRFSGLQFPNYSSELNVNALELDDSALYLCASSILSGNQETQYFGPGTRLLVL.

This clonotype has more than one count but fewer than ten. This sequence joins TRBV7-9 and TRBJ2-7; the D is unclear. The CDR3 is 16 amino acids. Germline V CDR1 and CDR2: SEHNR, FQNEAQ (reference sequence). Trimming removed 4 bases at V and 3 bases at J, with 19 bases between. CDR3 amino acids: CASSSSFVTKNYEQYF. In DNA form, the CDR3 reads TGTGCCAGCAGCTCTTCGTTTGTCACAAAGAACTACGAGCAGTACTTC.

This clonotype was observed a few times. The chain employs TRBV3-1 and TRBJ2-7, with 7 bases identical to TRBD2. Germline V gene lookup returns CDR1 LGHDT and CDR2 YNNKEL (reference sequence). The CDR3 totals 16 residues. V lost 1 base to trimming and J lost 3 bases; unmatched junction nucleotides: 9. The chain's CDR3 is CASSQAAGELFYEQYF. DNA of the CDR3: TGTGCCAGCAGCCAAGCGGCGGGAGAATTATTCTACGAGCAGTACTTC.

This clonotype was seen a few times. V is TRBV11-2 and J is TRBJ2-4; D may be TRBD2 (5 bases). Germline V gene data show CDR1 as SGHAT and CDR2 as FQNNGV. The CDR3 has 15 amino acids. V was cut by 9 bases and J by 3 bases, with 18 bases left in between. The CDR3 loop reads CASQELRDGKNIQYF. Here the CDR3 DNA reads TGTGCCAGTCAAGAGCTTCGGGATGGCAAAAACATTCAGTACTTC. The full variable domain, with the rest looked up from reference TRBV11-2 and TRBJ2-4, is EAGVAQSPRYKIIEKRQSVAFWCNPISGHATLYWYQQILGQGPKLLIQFQNNGVVDDSQLPKDRFSAERLKGVDSTLKIQPAKLEDSAVYLCASQELRDGKNIQYFGAGTRLSVL.

This clonotype was counted at least ten times. V usage is TRBV2 and J usage is TRBJ2-2; 7 positions agree with TRBD1. V lost 4 bases to trimming and J lost 1 base; unmatched junction nucleotides: 0. The CDR3 has 14 amino acids. CDR1 and CDR2 from the germline V gene are SNHLY and FYNNEI. The DNA for the CDR3 is TGTGCCAGCAGTGGACAGGGGAACACCGGGGAGCTGTTTTTT. Its protein product is CASSGQGNTGELFF.

The chain has TRBV7-9 and TRBJ1-2; 8 positions match TRBD1. Trimming took 5 bases from V and 0 from J; bases not matched to a gene: 2. The CDR3 is 14 amino acids. Germline V gives CDR1 SEHNR, CDR2 FQNEAQ (reference sequence). The CDR3 loop is CASSGTGSNYGYTF. The DNA of the CDR3 is TGTGCCAGCAGCGGGACAGGCTCTAACTATGGCTACACCTTC.

This clonotype was counted at least ten times. The chain combines TRBV20-1 with TRBJ2-1, with TRBD2 as a possible D gene (5 bases). Trimming removed 6 bases from V and 0 bases from J, with 15 bases in between. Germline loops: CDR1 DFQATT, CDR2 SNEGSKA (reference sequence). This CDR3 spans 15 amino acids. CDR3 DNA: TGCAGTGCACCTAGGGTAGCGAGCTCCTACAATGAGCAGTTCTTC. Residues: CSAPRVASSYNEQFF.

This clonotype has just a few counts. This sequence joins TRBV12-3 or TRBV12-4 and TRBJ1-1, with 7 positions matching TRBD1. V lost 5 bases to trimming and J lost 4 bases; unmatched junction nucleotides: 4. CDR3 length: 13 residues. The CDR3 bases are TGTGCCAGCAGTCTAAACAGGGGCACTGAAGCTTTCTTT. Protein: CASSLNRGTEAFF.

As concerns this clonotype: An end of the junction does not agree with germline; a read error may underlie this. The V and J genes are TRBV2 and TRBJ2-2; weak D call: TRBD1 (5 bases). The CDR3 covers 16 residues. From germline, CDR1 is SNHLY and CDR2 FYNNEI. As DNA, the CDR3 is TGCGCCAGCAGCCAAGGGGTAGGGAAGGGCACCGGGGAGCTGTTTTTT. Its translation is CASSQGVGKGTGELFF.

V is TRBV30 and J is TRBJ1-5, with 11 bases fitting TRBD1. The J segment lost 5 bases and the V segment lost 5 bases, leaving 5 bases of the junction unmatched. Germline V lookup: CDR1 GTSNPN, CDR2 SVGIG (reference sequence). The CDR3 covers 14 residues. For the CDR3, the DNA is TGTGCCTGGGGAAGGACAGGGGGCGATCAGCCCCAGCATTTT. It specifies CAWGRTGGDQPQHF.

To note about this clonotype: Just one base apart from a much larger clone, this may be a read error. V gene TRBV30 combines with J gene TRBJ1-1, with D perhaps matching TRBD1 (5 bases). V was clipped by 2 bases and J by 1 base, with 11 bases between them. The CDR3 is 14 amino acids. The germline V gene encodes CDR1 GTSNPN and CDR2 SVGIG (reference sequence). The CDR3: CAWSMAGRNTEAFF. The CDR3, as DNA: TGTGCCTGGAGTATGGCAGGGAGGAACACTGAAGCTTTCTTT.

V gene TRBV28 combines with J gene TRBJ2-1; D call uncertain. Trimming removed 10 bases from V and 2 bases from J, with 24 bases in between. CDR1 MDHEN and CDR2 SYDVKM come from the germline V gene. This CDR3 is built from 17 residues. The CDR3 sequence is CATHGSSPINTYNEQFF. The CDR3 nucleotides read TGTGCCACCCACGGTAGCAGCCCTATTAATACCTACAATGAGCAGTTCTTC.

The rearrangement links TRBV20-1 to TRBJ1-6; 8 positions agree with TRBD1. CDR3 length equals 13 residues. The germline gives CDR1 DFQATT, CDR2 SNEGSKA (reference sequence). V lost 3 bases to trimming and J lost 10 bases; unmatched junction nucleotides: 5. The CDR3 sequence: CSARTGVGSPLHF. CDR3 nucleotides: TGCAGTGCTAGGACAGGGGTCGGGTCACCCCTCCACTTT.

The chain joins TRBV5-1 to TRBJ1-3; D unresolved. Trimming shortened V by 4 bases and J by 0 bases, and 14 bases separated the two germline ends. CDR3 length equals 16 residues. The germline gives CDR1 SGHRS, CDR2 YFSETQ. The chain's CDR3 is CASSGLGIDSGNTIYF. The CDR3 bases are TGCGCCAGCAGCGGGCTGGGAATCGACTCTGGAAACACCATATATTTT.

Many counts were recorded for this clonotype. This rearrangement joins TRBV18 to TRBJ1-2; D not resolved. V was cut by 1 base and J by 5 bases, with 8 bases left in between. The V gene's germline CDR1 is KGHSH and CDR2 LQKENI. The CDR3 totals 13 residues. CDR3 protein: CASSPLESYGYTF. The DNA for the CDR3 is TGTGCCAGCTCACCACTCGAGTCTTATGGCTACACCTTC.

This clonotype appeared once. The rearrangement links TRBV7-2 to TRBJ2-4, with 10 bases that match TRBD2. Trimming took 5 bases from V and 3 from J; bases not matched to a gene: 10. The germline gives CDR1 SGHTA, CDR2 FQGNSA. This CDR3 is 17 amino acids long. The CDR3 sequence is CASSQVTSGDIKNIQYF. CDR3 sequence (DNA): TGTGCCAGCAGCCAAGTTACTAGCGGGGATATCAAAAACATTCAGTACTTC. Full variable domain (outside the CDR3, taken from reference TRBV7-2 and TRBJ2-4): GAGVSQSPSNKVTEKGKDVELRCDPISGHTALYWYRQSLGQGLEFLIYFQGNSAPDKSGLPSDRFSAERTGGSVSTLTIQRTQQEDSAVYLCASSQVTSGDIKNIQYFGAGTRLSVL.

This clonotype was counted between two and nine times. V usage is TRBV4-1 and J usage is TRBJ1-1; possible D gene TRBD1, 5 bases. The V gene's germline CDR1 is MGHRA and CDR2 YSYEKL. The CDR3 loop spans 17 amino acids. Trimming removed 3 bases at V and 0 bases at J, with 17 bases between. The DNA for the CDR3 is TGCGCCAGCAGCCATGACAGATCCGATCTGATGAACACTGAAGCTTTCTTT. It yields the protein CASSHDRSDLMNTEAFF.

This clonotype was observed a few times. This chain uses TRBV13 with TRBJ2-5; 15 positions agree with TRBD2. The germline CDR1 and CDR2 sequences are PRHDT and FYEKMQ (reference sequence). J gave up 5 bases and V 5 bases, and 9 bases lay outside the gene matches. The CDR3 runs 17 residues. CDR3 DNA sequence: TGTGCCAGCAGCCCCGGGACTAGCGGGAGGATGGATGAGACCCAGTACTTC. Translating gives CASSPGTSGRMDETQYF.

This clonotype was observed many times. This chain links TRBV27 with TRBJ1-1; D remains unclear. Germline assignment: CDR1 MNHEY and CDR2 SMNVEV (reference sequence). The CDR3 runs to 13 residues. V was pared by 3 bases and J by 1 base, with 6 bases between. The CDR3 is CASSLDENTEAFF. The CDR3 DNA sequence: TGTGCCAGCAGTTTGGACGAGAACACTGAAGCTTTCTTT.

The rearrangement joins TRBV29-1 to TRBJ1-6; possible D gene TRBD1, 5 bases. The germline V gene encodes CDR1 SQVTM and CDR2 ANQGSEA. CDR3 size: 14 residues. The CDR3 here is CAGGGNSRDSPLHF. For the CDR3, the DNA is TGCGCCGGTGGGGGTAATTCTCGGGATTCACCCCTCCACTTT.

This clonotype was seen repeatedly, ten times or more. The genes are TRBV2 and TRBJ2-7; 8 bases fit TRBD1. With 6 bases clipped from V and 2 bases from J, the junction kept 6 bases outside the gene matches. The V gene's germline CDR1 is SNHLY and CDR2 FYNNEI. The CDR3 totals 14 residues. This CDR3 is CASRTPGQAYEQYF. The DNA of the CDR3 is TGTGCCAGCAGGACCCCGGGACAGGCCTACGAGCAGTACTTC. Together with reference TRBV2 and TRBJ2-7, the CDR3 gives the full variable domain: EPEVTQTPSHQVTQMGQEVILRCVPISNHLYFYWYRQILGQKVEFLVSFYNNEISEKSEIFDDQFSVERPDGSNFTLKIRSTKLEDSAMYFCASRTPGQAYEQYFGPGTRLTVT.

The chain joins TRBV30 to TRBJ1-2; the match to TRBD1 covers 7 bases. The CDR3 length is 17 residues. Losses at the gene ends were 0 bases for V and 3 bases for J; bases not matched to a gene: 13. From germline, CDR1 is GTSNPN and CDR2 SVGIG (reference sequence). The CDR3 protein is CAWSVINRGGADYGYTF. The CDR3, as DNA: TGTGCCTGGAGTGTAATAAACCGAGGGGGCGCGGACTATGGCTACACCTTC.

The table lists this clonotype with a few counts. This sequence joins TRBV6-1 and TRBJ1-1; D gene uncertain. The CDR3 covers 13 residues. Trimming left V 8 bases short and J 1 base short, with 11 bases between. Germline values: CDR1 MNHNS, CDR2 SASEGT. The CDR3 loop is CASWRGRNTEAFF. The CDR3 nucleotides are TGTGCCAGCTGGCGGGGAAGGAACACTGAAGCTTTCTTT.